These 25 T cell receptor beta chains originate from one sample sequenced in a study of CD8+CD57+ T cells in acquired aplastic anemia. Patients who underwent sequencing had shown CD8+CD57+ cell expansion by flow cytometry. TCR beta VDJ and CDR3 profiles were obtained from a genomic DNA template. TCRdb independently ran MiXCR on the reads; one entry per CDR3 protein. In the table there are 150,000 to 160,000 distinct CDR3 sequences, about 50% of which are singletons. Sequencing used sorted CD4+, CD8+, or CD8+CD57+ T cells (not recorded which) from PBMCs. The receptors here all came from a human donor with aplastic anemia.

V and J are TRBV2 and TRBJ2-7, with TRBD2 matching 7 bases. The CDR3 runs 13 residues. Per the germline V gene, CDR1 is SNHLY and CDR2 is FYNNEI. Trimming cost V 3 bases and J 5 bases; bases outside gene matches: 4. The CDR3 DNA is TGTGCCAGCAGTGATAGGACTAGTGACGAGCAGTACTTC. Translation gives CASSDRTSDEQYF.

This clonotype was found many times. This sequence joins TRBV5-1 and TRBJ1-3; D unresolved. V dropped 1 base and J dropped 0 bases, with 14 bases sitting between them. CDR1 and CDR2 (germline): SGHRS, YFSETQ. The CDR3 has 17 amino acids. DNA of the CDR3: TGCGCCAGCAGCTTGTGGTTTAGTCAGAGCTCTGGAAACACCATATATTTT. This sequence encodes CASSLWFSQSSGNTIYF.

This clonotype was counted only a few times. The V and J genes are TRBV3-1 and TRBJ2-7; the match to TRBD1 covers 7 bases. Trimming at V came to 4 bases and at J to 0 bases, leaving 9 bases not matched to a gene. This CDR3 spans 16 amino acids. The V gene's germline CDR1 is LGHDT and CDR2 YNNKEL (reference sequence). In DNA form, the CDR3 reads TGTGCCAGCAGCCCAAGTAGGGGGCCCTCCTCCTACGAGCAGTACTTC. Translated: CASSPSRGPSSYEQYF.

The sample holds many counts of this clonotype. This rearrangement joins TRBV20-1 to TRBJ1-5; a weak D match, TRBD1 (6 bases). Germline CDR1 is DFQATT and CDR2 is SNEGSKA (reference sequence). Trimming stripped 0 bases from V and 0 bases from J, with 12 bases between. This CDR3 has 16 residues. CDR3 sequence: CSAREEGGNSNQPQHF. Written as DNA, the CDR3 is TGCAGTGCTAGAGAAGAGGGGGGGAATAGCAATCAGCCCCAGCATTTT.

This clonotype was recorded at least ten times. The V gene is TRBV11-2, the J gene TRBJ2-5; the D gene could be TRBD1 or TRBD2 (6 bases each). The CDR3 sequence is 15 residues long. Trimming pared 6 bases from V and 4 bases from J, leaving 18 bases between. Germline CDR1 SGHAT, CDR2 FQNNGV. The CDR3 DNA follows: TGTGCCAGCAGTTCGCGCCCGGGGGCCGGAGAGACCCAGTACTTC. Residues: CASSSRPGAGETQYF.

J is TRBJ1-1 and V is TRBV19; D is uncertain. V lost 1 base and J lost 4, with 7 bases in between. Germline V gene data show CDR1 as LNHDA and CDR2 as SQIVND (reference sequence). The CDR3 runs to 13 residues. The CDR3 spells CASSIGRTTEAFF. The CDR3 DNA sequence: TGTGCCAGTAGTATAGGGCGAACCACTGAAGCTTTCTTT.

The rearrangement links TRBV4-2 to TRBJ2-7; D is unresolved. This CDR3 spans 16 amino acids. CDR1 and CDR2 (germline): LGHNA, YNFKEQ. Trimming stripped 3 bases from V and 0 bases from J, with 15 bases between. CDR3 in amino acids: CASSHGRDLSSYEQYF. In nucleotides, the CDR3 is TGTGCCAGCAGCCATGGACGCGACCTGAGCTCCTACGAGCAGTACTTC.

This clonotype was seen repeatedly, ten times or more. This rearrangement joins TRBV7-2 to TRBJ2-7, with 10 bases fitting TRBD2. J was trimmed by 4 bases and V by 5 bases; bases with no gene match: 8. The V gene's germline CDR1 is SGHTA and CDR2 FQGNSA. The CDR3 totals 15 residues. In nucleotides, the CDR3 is TGTGCCAGCAGCCCGAGTAGCGGGGGGCAATACGAGCAGTACTTC. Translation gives CASSPSSGGQYEQYF.

The CDR3 spells CASSIVAQGHEQYF. CDR3 nucleotides: TGTGCCAGTAGTATAGTTGCACAGGGCCACGAGCAGTACTTC. This chain uses TRBV19 with TRBJ2-7; D might be TRBD1 (6 bases). The V and J ends lost 1 base and 5 bases respectively, with 12 bases between them. This CDR3 contains 14 residues. CDR1 LNHDA and CDR2 SQIVND come from the germline V gene (reference sequence).

CDR3 nucleotides: TGCAGTGCTACTTCATGGGAAGCGGGAGACTACGAGCAGTACTTC. Translating gives CSATSWEAGDYEQYF. The V and J genes are TRBV20-1 and TRBJ2-7, with 8 bases matching TRBD2. The CDR3 covers 15 residues. Germline assignment: CDR1 DFQATT and CDR2 SNEGSKA (reference sequence). V lost 4 bases and J lost 3; bases outside the gene matches: 11.

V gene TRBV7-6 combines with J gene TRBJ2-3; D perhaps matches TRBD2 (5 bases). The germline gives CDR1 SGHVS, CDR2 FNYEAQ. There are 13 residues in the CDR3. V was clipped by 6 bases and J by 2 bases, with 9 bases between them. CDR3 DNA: TGTGCCAGCAGTTTCGGGGTCACAGATACGCAGTATTTT. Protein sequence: CASSFGVTDTQYF.

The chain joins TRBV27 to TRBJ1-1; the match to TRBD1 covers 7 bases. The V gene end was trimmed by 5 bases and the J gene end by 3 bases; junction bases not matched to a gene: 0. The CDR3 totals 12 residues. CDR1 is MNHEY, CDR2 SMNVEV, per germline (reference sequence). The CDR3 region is CASSTGDTEAFF. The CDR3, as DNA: TGTGCCAGCAGTACAGGGGACACTGAAGCTTTCTTT.

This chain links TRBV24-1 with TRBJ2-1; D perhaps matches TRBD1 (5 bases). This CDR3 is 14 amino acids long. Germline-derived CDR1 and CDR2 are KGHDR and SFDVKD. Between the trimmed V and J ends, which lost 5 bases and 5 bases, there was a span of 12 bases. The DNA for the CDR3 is TGTGCCACCAGTGCTAGACGCAGGGACAATGAGCAGTTCTTC. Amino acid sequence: CATSARRRDNEQFF.

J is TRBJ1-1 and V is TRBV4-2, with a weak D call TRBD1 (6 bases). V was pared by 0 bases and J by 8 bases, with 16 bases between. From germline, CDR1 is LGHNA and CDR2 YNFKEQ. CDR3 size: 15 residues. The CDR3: CASSQDQDSTSEAFF. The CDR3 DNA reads TGTGCCAGCAGCCAAGATCAGGACAGTACCTCCGAAGCTTTCTTT.

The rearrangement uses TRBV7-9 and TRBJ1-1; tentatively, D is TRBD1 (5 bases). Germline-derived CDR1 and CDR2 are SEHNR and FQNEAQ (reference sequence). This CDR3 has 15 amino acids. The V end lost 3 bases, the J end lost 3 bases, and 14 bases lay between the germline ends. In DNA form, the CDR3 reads TGTGCCAGCAGCTTTGGACGGGGGGGATACACTGAAGCTTTCTTT. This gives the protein CASSFGRGGYTEAFF.

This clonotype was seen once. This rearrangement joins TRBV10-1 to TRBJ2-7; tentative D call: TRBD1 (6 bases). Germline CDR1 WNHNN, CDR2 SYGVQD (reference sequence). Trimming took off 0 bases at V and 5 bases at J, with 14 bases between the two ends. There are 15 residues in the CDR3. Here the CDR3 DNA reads TGCGCCAGCAGTGAGTCTATAGACAGGTCCCACGAGCAGTACTTC. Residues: CASSESIDRSHEQYF.

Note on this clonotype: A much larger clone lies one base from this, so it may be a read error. The CDR3 loop is CASSPHMGEDYGYTF. The DNA for the CDR3 is TGCGCCAGCAGCCCGCACATGGGCGAAGACTATGGCTACACCTTC. This rearrangement joins TRBV4-1 to TRBJ1-2, with D unclear. From germline, CDR1 is MGHRA and CDR2 YSYEKL. This CDR3 has 15 amino acids. Trimming pared 4 bases from V and 3 bases from J, leaving 15 bases between.

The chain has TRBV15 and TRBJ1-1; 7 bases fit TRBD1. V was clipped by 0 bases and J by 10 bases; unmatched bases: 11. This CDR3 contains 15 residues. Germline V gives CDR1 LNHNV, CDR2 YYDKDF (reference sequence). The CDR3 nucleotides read TGTGCCACCAGCAGAGATGGGGACAGATTAAGGGGAGCTTTCTTT. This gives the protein CATSRDGDRLRGAFF.

CDR3 sequence: CAISNRYQDTQYF. In nucleotides, the CDR3 is TGTGCCATCAGCAACCGGTACCAAGATACGCAGTATTTT. The genes are TRBV10-3 and TRBJ2-3; D is uncertain. Trimming removed 6 bases from V and 5 bases from J, with 12 bases in between. CDR3 length equals 13 residues. Germline V gene lookup returns CDR1 ENHRY and CDR2 SYGVKD.

The CDR3 DNA follows: TGTGCCAGCAGCCAACGATACAGGGGAGAGCAGTTCTTC. It specifies CASSQRYRGEQFF. The chain is built from TRBV7-3 and TRBJ2-1; TRBD1 agrees at 7 bases. This CDR3 has 13 amino acids. V was pared by 5 bases and J by 10 bases, with 8 bases of the junction left unmatched. Looked up from germline, CDR1 is SGHTA and CDR2 is FQGTGA.

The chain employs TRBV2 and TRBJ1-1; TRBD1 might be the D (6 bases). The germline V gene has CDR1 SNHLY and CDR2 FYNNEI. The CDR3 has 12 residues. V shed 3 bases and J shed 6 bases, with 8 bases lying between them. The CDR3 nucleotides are TGTGCCAGCAGTGATTCAGGGGCTGAAGCTTTCTTT. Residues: CASSDSGAEAFF. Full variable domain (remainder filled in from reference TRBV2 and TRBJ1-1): EPEVTQTPSHQVTQMGQEVILRCVPISNHLYFYWYRQILGQKVEFLVSFYNNEISEKSEIFDDQFSVERPDGSNFTLKIRSTKLEDSAMYFCASSDSGAEAFFGQGTRLTVV.

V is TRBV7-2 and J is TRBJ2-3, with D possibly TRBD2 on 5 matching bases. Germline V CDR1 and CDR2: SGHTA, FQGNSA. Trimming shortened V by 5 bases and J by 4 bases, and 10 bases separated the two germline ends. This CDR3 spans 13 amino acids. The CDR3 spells CASSGLRADTQYF. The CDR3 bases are TGTGCCAGCAGCGGTCTGAGGGCAGATACGCAGTATTTT. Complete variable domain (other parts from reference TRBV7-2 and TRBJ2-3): GAGVSQSPSNKVTEKGKDVELRCDPISGHTALYWYRQSLGQGLEFLIYFQGNSAPDKSGLPSDRFSAERTGGSVSTLTIQRTQQEDSAVYLCASSGLRADTQYFGPGTRLTVL.

CDR3 DNA sequence: TGTGCCAGCAGGGTGTCCAGTCCAAATTCACCCCTCCACTTT. As protein: CASRVSSPNSPLHF. This chain joins TRBV2 and TRBJ1-6; D uncertain. CDR3 length: 14 residues. Germline V CDR1 and CDR2: SNHLY, FYNNEI. The V end lost 6 bases, the J end lost 7 bases, and 13 bases lay between the germline ends.

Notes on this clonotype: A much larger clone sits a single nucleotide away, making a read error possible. CDR3 loop: CASSGPSETNTEAFF. The CDR3 DNA reads as TGTGCCAGCAGCGGCCCGTCCGAAACGAACACTGAAGCTTTCTTT. The chain is built from TRBV5-4 and TRBJ1-1; no clear D. V lost 4 bases and J lost 1, with 14 bases in between. The germline gives CDR1 SGHNT, CDR2 YYREEE (reference sequence). CDR3 length: 15 amino acids. The full variable domain, completed using reference TRBV5-4 and TRBJ1-1, is ETGVTQSPTHLIKTRGQQVTLRCSSQSGHNTVSWYQQALGQGPQFIFQYYREEENGRGNFPPRFSGLQFPNYSSELNVNALELDDSALYLCASSGPSETNTEAFFGQGTRLTVV.

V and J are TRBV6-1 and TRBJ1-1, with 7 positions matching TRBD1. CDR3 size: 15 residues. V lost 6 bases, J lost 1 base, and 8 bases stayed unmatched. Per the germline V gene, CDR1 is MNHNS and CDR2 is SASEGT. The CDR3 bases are TGTGCCAGCAGAGATCCGACAGGGAGGAACACTGAAGCTTTCTTT. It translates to CASRDPTGRNTEAFF.